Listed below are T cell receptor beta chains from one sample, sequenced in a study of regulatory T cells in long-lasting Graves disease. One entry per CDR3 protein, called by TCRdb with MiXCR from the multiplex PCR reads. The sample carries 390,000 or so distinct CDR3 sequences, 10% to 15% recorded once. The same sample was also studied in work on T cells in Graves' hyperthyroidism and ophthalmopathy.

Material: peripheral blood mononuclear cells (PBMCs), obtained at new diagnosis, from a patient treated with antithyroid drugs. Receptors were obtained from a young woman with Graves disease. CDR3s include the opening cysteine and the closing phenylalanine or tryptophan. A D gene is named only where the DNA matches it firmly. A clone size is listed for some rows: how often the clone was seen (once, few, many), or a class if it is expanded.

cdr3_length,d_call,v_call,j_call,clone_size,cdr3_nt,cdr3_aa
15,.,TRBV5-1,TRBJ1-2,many,TGCGCCAGCAGCTGGGGAGACGGGCCTCGCCATGGCTACACCTTC,CASSWGDGPRHGYTF
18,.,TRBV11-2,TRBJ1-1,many,TGTGCCAGCAGCTTAGCCCCGGTATTGGGTTTCCGAGACACTGAAGCTTTCTTT,CASSLAPVLGFRDTEAFF
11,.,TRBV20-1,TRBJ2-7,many,TGCAGTGTCCGGGACTTCTACGAGCAGTACTTC,CSVRDFYEQYF
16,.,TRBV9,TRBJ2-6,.,TGTGCCAGCAGCGCCGGGAACACTTCTGGGGCCAACGTCCTGACTTTC,CASSAGNTSGANVLTF
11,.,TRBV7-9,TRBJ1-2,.,TGTGCCAGCAGCCCAAGGGGTGGCTACACCTTC,CASSPRGGYTF
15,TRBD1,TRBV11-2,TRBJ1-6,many,TGTGCCAGCAGCTTCGGGACAGGGGGGAATTCACCCCTCCACTTT,CASSFGTGGNSPLHF
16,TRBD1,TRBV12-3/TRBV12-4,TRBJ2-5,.,TGTGCCAGCAGTTTTAGACAGGGGTCATTCCAAGAGACCCAGTACTTC,CASSFRQGSFQETQYF
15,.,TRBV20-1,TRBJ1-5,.,TGCAGTGCTAGCTCGGCGGCGAATAGCAATCAGCCCCAGCATTTT,CSASSAANSNQPQHF
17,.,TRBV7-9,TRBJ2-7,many,TGTGCCAGCAGCCCGATTCACTTCCGGGACACGTCCTACGAGCAGTACTTC,CASSPIHFRDTSYEQYF
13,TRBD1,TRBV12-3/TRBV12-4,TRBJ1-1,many,TGTGCCAGCAGTTTATCAGGGGGCCCTGAAGCTTTCTTT,CASSLSGGPEAFF
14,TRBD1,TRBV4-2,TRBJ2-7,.,TGTGCCAGCAGCCAAGTAACAGGGGTGGAAGAGCAGTACTTC,CASSQVTGVEEQYF
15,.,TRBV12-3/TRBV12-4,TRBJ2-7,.,TGTGCCAGCAGTCCCCAGGTCCGGGGACGGCACGAGCAGTACTTC,CASSPQVRGRHEQYF
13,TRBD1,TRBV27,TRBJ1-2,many,TGTGCCAGCAGACGTACAGGGGTAGGAGGCTACACCTTC,CASRRTGVGGYTF
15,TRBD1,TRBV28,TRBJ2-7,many,TGTGCCAGCAGTTCCTCCGGGACAGGGACCTACGAGCAGTACTTC,CASSSSGTGTYEQYF
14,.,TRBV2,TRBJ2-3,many,TGTGCCAGCGCTGACGGGAGTGGGGGTTATACGCAGTATTTT,CASADGSGGYTQYF
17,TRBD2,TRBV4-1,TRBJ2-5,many,TGCGCCAGCAGCCAAGATCCCGCTAGCGGGGGGCTGGAGACCCAGTACTTC,CASSQDPASGGLETQYF
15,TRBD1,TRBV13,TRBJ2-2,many,TGTGCCAGCAGCGATCGGACAGGCGGCACCGGGGAGCTGTTTTTT,CASSDRTGGTGELFF
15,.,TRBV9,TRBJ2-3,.,TGTGCCAGCAGCGACTACTCAACGGGGGCAGATACGCAGTATTTT,CASSDYSTGADTQYF
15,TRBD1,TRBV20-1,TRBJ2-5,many,TGCAGTGCTAGAGATCTAGGGGCAGGGGGAGAGACCCAGTACTTC,CSARDLGAGGETQYF
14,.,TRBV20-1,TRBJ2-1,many,TGCAGTGCTAGTGGCGCGGGATCCTACAATGAGCAGTTCTTC,CSASGAGSYNEQFF
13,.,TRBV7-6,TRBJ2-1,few,TGTGCCAGCAGCTGGGGGCTAGCGTATGAGCAGTTCTTC,CASSWGLAYEQFF
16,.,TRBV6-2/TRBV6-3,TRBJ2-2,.,TGTGCCAGCAGTTACTCTCCCTCGGTTGGGACCGGGGAGCTGTTTTTT,CASSYSPSVGTGELFF
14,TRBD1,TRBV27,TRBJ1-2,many,TGTGCCAGCAGCCCCTCGAGGGGGCGTGATGGCTACACCTTC,CASSPSRGRDGYTF
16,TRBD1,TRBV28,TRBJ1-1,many,TGTGCCAGCAACCACATTTCCGGGACAGGGCGGACTGAAGCTTTCTTT,CASNHISGTGRTEAFF
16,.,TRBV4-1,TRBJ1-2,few,TGCGCCAGCAGCCAAGATACTCCGTCTAGATCCTATGGCTACACCTTC,CASSQDTPSRSYGYTF
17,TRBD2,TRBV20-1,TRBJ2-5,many,TGCAGTGCTAGAACAGGACTAGCGGGGGGGCCGCTCGAGACCCAGTACTTC,CSARTGLAGGPLETQYF
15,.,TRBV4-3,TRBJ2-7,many,TGCGCCAGCAGCCAGGGGGGAGCGGCCTTCTACGAGCAGTACTTC,CASSQGGAAFYEQYF
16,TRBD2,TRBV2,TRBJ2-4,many,TGTGCCAGCAGTGAAGAGCGGCGGGAGACCAAAAACATTCAGTACTTC,CASSEERRETKNIQYF
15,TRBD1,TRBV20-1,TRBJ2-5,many,TGCAGTGCTAGGGTGTGGGGCAGGGGGTCAGAGACCCAGTACTTC,CSARVWGRGSETQYF